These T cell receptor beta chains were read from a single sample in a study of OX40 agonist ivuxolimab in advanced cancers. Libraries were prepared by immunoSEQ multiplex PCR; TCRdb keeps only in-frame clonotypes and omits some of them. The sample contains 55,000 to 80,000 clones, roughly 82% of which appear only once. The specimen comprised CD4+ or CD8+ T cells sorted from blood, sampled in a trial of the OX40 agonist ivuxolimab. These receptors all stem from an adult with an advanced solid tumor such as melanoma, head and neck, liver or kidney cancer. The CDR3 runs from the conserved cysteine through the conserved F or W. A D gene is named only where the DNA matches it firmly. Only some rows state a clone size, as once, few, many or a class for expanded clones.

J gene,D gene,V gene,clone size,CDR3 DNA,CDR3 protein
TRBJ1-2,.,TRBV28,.,TGTGCCAGCAGTCCTTCATCCGGCTATGGCTACACCTTC,CASSPSSGYGYTF
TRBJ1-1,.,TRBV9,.,TGTGCCAGCAGCGATTACAGGGAAGACAACACTGAAGCTTTCTTT,CASSDYREDNTEAFF
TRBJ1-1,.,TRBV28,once,TGTGCCAGCATAACGTTAGGCCAAGAAAAAGCTTTCTTT,CASITLGQEKAFF
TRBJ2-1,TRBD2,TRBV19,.,TGTGCCAGTAGTATAGACGGGAGGCTGTACAATGAGCAGTTCTTC,CASSIDGRLYNEQFF
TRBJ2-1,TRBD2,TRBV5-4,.,TGTGCCAGCTACTCGGGGAGGGAGGCTAATGAGCAGTTCTTC,CASYSGREANEQFF
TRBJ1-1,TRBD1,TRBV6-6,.,TGTGCCAGCAGTTCCGGGACAGGGGAAAGAAACACTGAAGCTTTCTTT,CASSSGTGERNTEAFF
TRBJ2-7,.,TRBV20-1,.,TGCAGTGCTAGAATAGATTACGAGCAGTACTTC,CSARIDYEQYF
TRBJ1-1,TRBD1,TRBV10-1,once,TGCGCCAGCAGTAGACAGGGATTGTCTGAAGCTTTCTTT,CASSRQGLSEAFF
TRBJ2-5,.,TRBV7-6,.,TGTGCCAGCAGCCCCCCCGGCAGGGAGACCCAGTACTTC,CASSPPGRETQYF
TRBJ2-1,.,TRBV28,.,TGTGCCAGCAGCCTTTGGACACTGAGCTCCTACAATGAGCAGTTCTTC,CASSLWTLSSYNEQFF
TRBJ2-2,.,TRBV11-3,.,TGTGCCAGCAGCTCCTTAGACAGTTACACCGGGGAGCTGTTTTTT,CASSSLDSYTGELFF
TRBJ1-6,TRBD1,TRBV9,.,TGTGCCAGCAGCGCACAGGGGTTCTCCTATAATTCACCCCTCCACTTT,CASSAQGFSYNSPLHF